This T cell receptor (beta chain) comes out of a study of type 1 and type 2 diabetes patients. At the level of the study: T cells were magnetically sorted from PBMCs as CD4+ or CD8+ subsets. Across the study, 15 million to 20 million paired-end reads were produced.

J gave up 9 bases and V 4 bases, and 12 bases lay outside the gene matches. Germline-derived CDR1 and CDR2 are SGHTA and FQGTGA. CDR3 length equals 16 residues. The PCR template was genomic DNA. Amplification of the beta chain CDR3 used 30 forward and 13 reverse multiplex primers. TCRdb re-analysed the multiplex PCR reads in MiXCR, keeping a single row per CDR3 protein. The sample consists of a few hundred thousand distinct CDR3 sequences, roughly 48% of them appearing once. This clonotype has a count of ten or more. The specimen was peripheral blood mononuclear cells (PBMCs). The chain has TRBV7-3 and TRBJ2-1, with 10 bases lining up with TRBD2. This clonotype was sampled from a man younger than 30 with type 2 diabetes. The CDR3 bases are TGTGCCAGCAGCTCTACGAGTCTAGCGGGAGCAGCTGAGCAGTTCTTC. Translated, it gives CASSSTSLAGAAEQFF.